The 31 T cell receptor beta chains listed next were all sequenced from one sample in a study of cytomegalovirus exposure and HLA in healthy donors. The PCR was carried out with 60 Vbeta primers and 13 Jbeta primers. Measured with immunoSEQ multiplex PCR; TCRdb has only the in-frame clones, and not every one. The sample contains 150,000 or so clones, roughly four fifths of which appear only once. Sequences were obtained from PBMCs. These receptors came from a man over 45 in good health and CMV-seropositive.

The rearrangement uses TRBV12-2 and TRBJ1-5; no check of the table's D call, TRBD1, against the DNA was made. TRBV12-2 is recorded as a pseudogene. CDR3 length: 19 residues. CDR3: CASRLERGPGTQFHQPQHF. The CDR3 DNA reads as TGTGCAAGTCGCTTAGAAAGGGGGCCCGGGACACAATTTCATCAGCCCCAGCATTTT.

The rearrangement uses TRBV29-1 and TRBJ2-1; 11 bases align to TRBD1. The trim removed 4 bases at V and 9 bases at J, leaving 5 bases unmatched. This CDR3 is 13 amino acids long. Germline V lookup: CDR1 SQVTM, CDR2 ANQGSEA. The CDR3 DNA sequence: TGCAGCGTTGGGACAGGGGGCTGGGGTGAGCAGTTCTTC. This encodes CSVGTGGWGEQFF.

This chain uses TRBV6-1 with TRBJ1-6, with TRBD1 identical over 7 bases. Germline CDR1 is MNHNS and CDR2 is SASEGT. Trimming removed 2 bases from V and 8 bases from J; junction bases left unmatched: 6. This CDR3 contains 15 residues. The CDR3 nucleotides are TGTGCCAGCAGTGAACGTCAGGGGGGAGATTCACCCCTCCACTTT. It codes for CASSERQGGDSPLHF.

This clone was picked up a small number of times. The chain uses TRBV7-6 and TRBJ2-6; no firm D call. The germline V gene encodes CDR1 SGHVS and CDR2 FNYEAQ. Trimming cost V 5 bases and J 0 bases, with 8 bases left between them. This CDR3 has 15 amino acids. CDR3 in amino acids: CASSPISSGANVLTF. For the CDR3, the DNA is TGTGCCAGCAGCCCCATTTCCTCTGGGGCCAACGTCCTGACTTTC.

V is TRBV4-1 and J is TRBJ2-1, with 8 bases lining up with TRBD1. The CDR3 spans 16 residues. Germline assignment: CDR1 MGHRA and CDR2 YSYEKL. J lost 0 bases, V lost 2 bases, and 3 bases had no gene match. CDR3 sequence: CASSQIGQGSYNEQFF. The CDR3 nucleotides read TGCGCCAGCAGCCAAATCGGACAGGGCTCCTACAATGAGCAGTTCTTC.

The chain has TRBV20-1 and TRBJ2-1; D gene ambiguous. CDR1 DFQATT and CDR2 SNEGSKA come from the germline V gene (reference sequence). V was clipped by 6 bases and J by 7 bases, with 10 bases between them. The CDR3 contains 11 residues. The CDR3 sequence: CSATVENEQFF. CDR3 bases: TGCAGTGCCACAGTCGAGAATGAGCAGTTCTTC.

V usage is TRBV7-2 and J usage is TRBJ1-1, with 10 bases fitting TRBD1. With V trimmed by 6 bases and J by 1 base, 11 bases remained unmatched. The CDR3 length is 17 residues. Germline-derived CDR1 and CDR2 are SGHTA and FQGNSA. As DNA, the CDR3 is TGTGCCAGCAGAACCGGGACAGGGGTGGGGCGGAACACTGAAGCTTTCTTT. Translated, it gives CASRTGTGVGRNTEAFF.

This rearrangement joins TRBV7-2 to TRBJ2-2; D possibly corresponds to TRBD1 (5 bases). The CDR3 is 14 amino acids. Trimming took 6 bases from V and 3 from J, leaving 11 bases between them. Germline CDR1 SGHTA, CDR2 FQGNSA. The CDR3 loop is CASRGQGHTGELFF. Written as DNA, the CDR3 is TGTGCCAGCAGGGGGCAGGGCCACACCGGGGAGCTGTTTTTT. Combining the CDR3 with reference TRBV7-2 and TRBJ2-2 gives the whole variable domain GAGVSQSPSNKVTEKGKDVELRCDPISGHTALYWYRQSLGQGLEFLIYFQGNSAPDKSGLPSDRFSAERTGGSVSTLTIQRTQQEDSAVYLCASRGQGHTGELFFGEGSRLTVL.

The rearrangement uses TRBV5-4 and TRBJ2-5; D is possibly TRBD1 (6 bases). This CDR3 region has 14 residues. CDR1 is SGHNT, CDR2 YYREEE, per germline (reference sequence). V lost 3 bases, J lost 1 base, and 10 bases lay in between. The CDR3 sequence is CASSSRDTQETQYF. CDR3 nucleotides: TGTGCCAGCAGCTCCCGGGACACCCAAGAGACCCAGTACTTC.

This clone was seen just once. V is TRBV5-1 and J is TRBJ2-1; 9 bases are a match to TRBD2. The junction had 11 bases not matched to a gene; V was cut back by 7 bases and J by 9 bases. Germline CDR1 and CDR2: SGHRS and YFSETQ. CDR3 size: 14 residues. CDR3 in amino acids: CASYSGLAPAEQFF. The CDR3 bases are TGCGCCAGCTATTCGGGACTAGCTCCAGCTGAGCAGTTCTTC.

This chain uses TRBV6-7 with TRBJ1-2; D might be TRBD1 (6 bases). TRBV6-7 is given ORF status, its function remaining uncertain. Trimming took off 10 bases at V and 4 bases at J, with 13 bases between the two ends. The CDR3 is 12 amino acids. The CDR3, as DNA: TGTGCCAACACAGACAGGACCTATGGCTACACCTTC. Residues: CANTDRTYGYTF.

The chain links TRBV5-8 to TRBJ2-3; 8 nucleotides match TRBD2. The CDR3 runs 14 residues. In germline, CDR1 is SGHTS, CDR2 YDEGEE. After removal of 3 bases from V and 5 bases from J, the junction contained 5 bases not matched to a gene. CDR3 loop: CASSSRGGRDTQYF. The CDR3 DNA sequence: TGTGCCAGCAGCTCCCGGGGGGGCCGAGATACGCAGTATTTT.

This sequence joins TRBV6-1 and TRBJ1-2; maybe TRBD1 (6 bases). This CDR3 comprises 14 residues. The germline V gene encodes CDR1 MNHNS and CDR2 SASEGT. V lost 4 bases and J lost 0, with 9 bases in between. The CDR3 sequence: CASSVTGTNYGYTF. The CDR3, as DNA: TGTGCCAGCAGTGTGACAGGAACTAACTATGGCTACACCTTC.

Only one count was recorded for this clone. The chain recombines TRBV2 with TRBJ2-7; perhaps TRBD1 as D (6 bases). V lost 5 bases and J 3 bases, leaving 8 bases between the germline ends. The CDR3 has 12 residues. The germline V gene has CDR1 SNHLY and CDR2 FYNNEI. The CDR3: CASSPQGYEQYF. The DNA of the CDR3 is TGTGCCAGCAGTCCACAGGGCTACGAGCAGTACTTC.

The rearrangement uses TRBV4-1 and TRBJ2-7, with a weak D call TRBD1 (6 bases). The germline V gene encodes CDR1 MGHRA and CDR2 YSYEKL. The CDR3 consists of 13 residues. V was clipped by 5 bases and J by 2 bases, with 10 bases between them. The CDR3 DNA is TGCGCCAGCAGCTCGGGACACCCCTACGAGCAGTACTTC. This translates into CASSSGHPYEQYF.

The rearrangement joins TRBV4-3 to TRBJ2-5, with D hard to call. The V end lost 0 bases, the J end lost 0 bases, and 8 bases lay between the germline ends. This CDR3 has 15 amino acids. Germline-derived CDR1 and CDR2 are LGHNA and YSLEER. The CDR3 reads CASSQDGQNQETQYF. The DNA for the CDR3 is TGCGCCAGCAGCCAAGATGGGCAGAACCAAGAGACCCAGTACTTC.

CDR3 in amino acids: CASSSAKQGPDTQYF. The CDR3 DNA reads as TGTGCCAGCAGCTCCGCGAAACAGGGTCCAGATACGCAGTATTTT. This chain joins TRBV5-4 and TRBJ2-3; TRBD1 is a possible D gene (6 bases). Germline CDR1 is SGHNT and CDR2 is YYREEE (reference sequence). This CDR3 is built from 15 residues. Trimming removed 3 bases from V and 4 bases from J, with 15 bases in between.

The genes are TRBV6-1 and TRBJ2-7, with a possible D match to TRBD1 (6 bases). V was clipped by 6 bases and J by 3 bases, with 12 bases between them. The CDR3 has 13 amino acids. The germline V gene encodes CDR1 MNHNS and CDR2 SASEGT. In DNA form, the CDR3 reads TGTGCCAGCAGATCCGGGACAATCTACGAGCAGTACTTC. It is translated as CASRSGTIYEQYF.

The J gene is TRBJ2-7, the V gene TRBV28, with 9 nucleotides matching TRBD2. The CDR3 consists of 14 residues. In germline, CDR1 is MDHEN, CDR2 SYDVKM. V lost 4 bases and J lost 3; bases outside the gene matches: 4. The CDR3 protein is CASSSRREGYEQYF. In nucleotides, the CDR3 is TGTGCCAGCAGTTCTAGGCGGGAGGGCTACGAGCAGTACTTC. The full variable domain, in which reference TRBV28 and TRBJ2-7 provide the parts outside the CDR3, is DVKVTQSSRYLVKRTGEKVFLECVQDMDHENMFWYRQDPGLGLRLIYFSYDVKMKEKGDIPEGYSVSREKKERFSLILESASTNQTSMYLCASSSRREGYEQYFGPGTRLTVT.

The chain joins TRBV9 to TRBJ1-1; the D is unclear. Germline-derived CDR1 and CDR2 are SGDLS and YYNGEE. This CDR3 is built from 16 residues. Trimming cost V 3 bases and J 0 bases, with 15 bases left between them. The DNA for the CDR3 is TGTGCCAGCAGCGCAGAACGGGGAGTCATGAACACTGAAGCTTTCTTT. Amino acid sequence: CASSAERGVMNTEAFF. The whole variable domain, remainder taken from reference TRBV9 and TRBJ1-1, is DSGVTQTPKHLITATGQRVTLRCSPRSGDLSVYWYQQSLDQGLQFLIQYYNGEERAKGNILERFSAQQFPDLHSELNLSSLELGDSALYFCASSAERGVMNTEAFFGQGTRLTVV.

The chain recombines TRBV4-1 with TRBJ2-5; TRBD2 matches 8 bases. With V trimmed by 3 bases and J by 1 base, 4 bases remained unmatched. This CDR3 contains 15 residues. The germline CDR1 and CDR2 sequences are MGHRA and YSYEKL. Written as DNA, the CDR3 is TGCGCCAGCAGCCAGTCGGGGGGGATCCAAGAGACCCAGTACTTC. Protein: CASSQSGGIQETQYF.

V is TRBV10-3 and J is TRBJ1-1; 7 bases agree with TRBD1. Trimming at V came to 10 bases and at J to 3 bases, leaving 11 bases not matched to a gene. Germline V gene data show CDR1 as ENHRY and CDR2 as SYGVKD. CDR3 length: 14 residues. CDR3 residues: CATSRRGLDTEAFF. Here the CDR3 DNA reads TGTGCCACCTCCAGAAGGGGGCTGGACACTGAAGCTTTCTTT.

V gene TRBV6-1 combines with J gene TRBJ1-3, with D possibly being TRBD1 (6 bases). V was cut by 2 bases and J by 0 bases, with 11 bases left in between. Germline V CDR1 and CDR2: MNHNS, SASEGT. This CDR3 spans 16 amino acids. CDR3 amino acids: CASSETGGGSGNTIYF. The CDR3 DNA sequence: TGTGCCAGCAGTGAAACGGGGGGCGGCTCTGGAAACACCATATATTTT.

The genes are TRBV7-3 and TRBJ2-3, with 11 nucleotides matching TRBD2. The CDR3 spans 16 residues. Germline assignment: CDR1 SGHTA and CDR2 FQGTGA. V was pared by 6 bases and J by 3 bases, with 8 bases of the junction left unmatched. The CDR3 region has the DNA TGTGCCAGCAGTCGCAATAGCGGGAGGGCGACAGATACGCAGTATTTT. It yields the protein CASSRNSGRATDTQYF.

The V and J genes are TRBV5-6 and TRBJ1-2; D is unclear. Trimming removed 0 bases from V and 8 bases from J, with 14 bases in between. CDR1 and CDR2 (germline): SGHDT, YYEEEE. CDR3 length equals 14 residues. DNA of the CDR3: TGTGCCAGCAGCTTGGCGGAGGGTGGTGGAGGCTACACCTTC. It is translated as CASSLAEGGGGYTF.

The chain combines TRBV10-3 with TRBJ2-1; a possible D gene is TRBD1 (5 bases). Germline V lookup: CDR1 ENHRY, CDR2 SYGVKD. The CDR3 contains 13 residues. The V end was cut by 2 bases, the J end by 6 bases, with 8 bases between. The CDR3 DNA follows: TGTGCCATCAGTGAGAATAGGGGCAATGAGCAGTTCTTC. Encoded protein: CAISENRGNEQFF.

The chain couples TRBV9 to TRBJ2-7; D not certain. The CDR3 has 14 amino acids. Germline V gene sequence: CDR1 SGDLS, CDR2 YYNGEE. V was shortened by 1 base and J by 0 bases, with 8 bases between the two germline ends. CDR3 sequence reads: CASSVQSSSYEQYF. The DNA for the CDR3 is TGTGCCAGCAGCGTACAATCCAGCTCCTACGAGCAGTACTTC.

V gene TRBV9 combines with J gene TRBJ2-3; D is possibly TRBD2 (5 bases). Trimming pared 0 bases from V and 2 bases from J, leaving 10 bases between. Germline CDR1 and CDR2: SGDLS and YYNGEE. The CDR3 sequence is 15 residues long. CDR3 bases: TGTGCCAGCAGCGTAGAGGATAGCGCCACAGATACGCAGTATTTT. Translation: CASSVEDSATDTQYF.

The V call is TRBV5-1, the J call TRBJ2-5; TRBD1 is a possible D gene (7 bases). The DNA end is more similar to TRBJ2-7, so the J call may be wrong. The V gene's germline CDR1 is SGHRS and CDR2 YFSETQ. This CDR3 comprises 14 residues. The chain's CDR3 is CASSSQGGFNEQYF. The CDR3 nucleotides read TGCGCCAGCAGCTCCCAGGGGGGTTTTAACGAGCAGTACTTC.

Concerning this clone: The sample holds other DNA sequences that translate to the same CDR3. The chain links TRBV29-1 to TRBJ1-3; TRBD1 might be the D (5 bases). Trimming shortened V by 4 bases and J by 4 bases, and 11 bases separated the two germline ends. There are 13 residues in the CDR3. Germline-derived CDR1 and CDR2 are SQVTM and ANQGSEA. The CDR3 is CSVVTARGNTIYF. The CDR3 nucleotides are TGCAGCGTTGTGACAGCAAGGGGAAACACCATATATTTT.

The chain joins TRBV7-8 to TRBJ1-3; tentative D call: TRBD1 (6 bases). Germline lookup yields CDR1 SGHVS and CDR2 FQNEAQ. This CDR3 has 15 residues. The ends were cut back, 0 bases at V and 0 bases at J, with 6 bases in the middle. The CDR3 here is CASSLAGGSGNTIYF. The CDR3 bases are TGTGCCAGCAGCTTAGCAGGGGGCTCTGGAAACACCATATATTTT.